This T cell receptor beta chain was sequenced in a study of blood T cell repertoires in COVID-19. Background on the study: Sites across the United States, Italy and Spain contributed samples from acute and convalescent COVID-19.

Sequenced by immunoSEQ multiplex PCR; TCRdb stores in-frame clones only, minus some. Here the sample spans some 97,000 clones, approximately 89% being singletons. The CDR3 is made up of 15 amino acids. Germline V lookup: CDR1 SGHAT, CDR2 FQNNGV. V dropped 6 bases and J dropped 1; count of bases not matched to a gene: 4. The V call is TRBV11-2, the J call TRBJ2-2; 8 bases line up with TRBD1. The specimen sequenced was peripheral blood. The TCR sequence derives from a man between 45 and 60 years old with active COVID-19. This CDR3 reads CASSRDRGNTGELFF. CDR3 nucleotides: TGTGCCAGCAGTCGAGACAGGGGGAACACCGGGGAGCTGTTTTTT.